The rows below give T cell receptor beta chains drawn from one sample of a study of shared T cell receptors in the human thymus. The repertoire was sequenced with immunoSEQ multiplex PCR; TCRdb's copy has only in-frame clones and lacks some. The table includes hundreds of thousands of clones, approximately 88% detected once. The same data also contributed to another study, on human thymus T cells.

Specimen: thymocytes. These receptors all come from a boy less than two years old with a congenital heart defect. CDR3s include the opening cysteine and the closing phenylalanine or tryptophan. A D gene is named only where the DNA matches it firmly. Size is omitted from some rows. Given values are once, few, many or a class for expanded clones.

size: -; D: TRBD2; J: TRBJ2-3; V: TRBV4-3; DNA: TGCGCCAGCAGCCGATTAGCGGGAGGGCCCGATACGCAGTATTTT; CDR3: CASSRLAGGPDTQYF
size: once; D: -; J: TRBJ1-2; V: TRBV28; DNA: TGTGCCAGCAGTCCGACGGCGTCGGGTCGCTATGGCTACACCTTC; CDR3: CASSPTASGRYGYTF
size: -; D: TRBD1; J: TRBJ1-3; V: TRBV6-5; DNA: TGTGCCAGCAAGGACAGGGGGCGCGGAAACACCATATATTTT; CDR3: CASKDRGRGNTIYF
size: -; D: -; J: TRBJ1-5; V: TRBV4-1; DNA: TGCGCCAGCAGCCAAGGACTCAATCAGCCCCAGCATTTT; CDR3: CASSQGLNQPQHF
size: -; D: -; J: TRBJ2-7; V: TRBV1; DNA: TGCACCAGCAGCGATCGGACTCGGTCCTACGAGCAGTACTTC; CDR3: CTSSDRTRSYEQYF
size: -; D: TRBD1; J: TRBJ2-7; V: TRBV10-3; DNA: TGTGCCATCAGTGAGGAGGACAGGTCGGGTTTCTACGAGCAGTACTTC; CDR3: CAISEEDRSGFYEQYF
size: -; D: -; J: TRBJ1-3; V: TRBV14; DNA: TGTGCCAGCAGTCGAGGCCCCAGGGCCATCTCTGGAAACACCATATATTTT; CDR3: CASSRGPRAISGNTIYF
size: -; D: -; J: TRBJ2-3; V: TRBV20-1; DNA: TGCAGTGCCGAGGGAAGGGATACGCAGTATTTT; CDR3: CSAEGRDTQYF
size: -; D: TRBD2; J: TRBJ2-7; V: TRBV29-1; DNA: TGCAGCGTTGGTCTAGCGGGAGGCGCTGGTCTCTACGAGCAGTACTTC; CDR3: CSVGLAGGAGLYEQYF
size: -; D: TRBD1; J: TRBJ2-7; V: TRBV12-5; DNA: TGTGCTAGTGGCCCGGGACAGCTGGTCGACGAGCAGTACTTC; CDR3: CASGPGQLVDEQYF
size: -; D: TRBD1; J: TRBJ2-3; V: TRBV7-9; DNA: TGTGCCAGCAGCTTACTACCGGACAGGGGCACAGATACGCAGTATTTT; CDR3: CASSLLPDRGTDTQYF
size: -; D: TRBD2; J: TRBJ2-7; V: TRBV27; DNA: TGTGCCAGCAGTTTAGGGACTAGCGGGAGAAGCGAGCAGTACTTC; CDR3: CASSLGTSGRSEQYF
size: -; D: TRBD2; J: TRBJ2-1; V: TRBV14; DNA: TGTGCCAGCAGCCAAGATTGGGGACTAGCGGGTTGGATTGGCTACAATGAGCAGTTCTTC; CDR3: CASSQDWGLAGWIGYNEQFF
size: -; D: TRBD2; J: TRBJ2-7; V: TRBV27; DNA: TGTGCCAGCAGTTTACGGGGTTCACTAGCGTTCTACGAGCAGTACTTC; CDR3: CASSLRGSLAFYEQYF
size: -; D: -; J: TRBJ2-2; V: TRBV11-2; DNA: TGTGCCAGCAGCCCCCTAGGAACGAACACCGGGGAGCTGTTTTTT; CDR3: CASSPLGTNTGELFF
size: few; D: TRBD1; J: TRBJ1-4; V: TRBV15; DNA: TGTGCCACCAGCAGAGGAAACGGACAGGGGGGGAATGAAAAACTGTTTTTT; CDR3: CATSRGNGQGGNEKLFF
size: -; D: -; J: TRBJ1-2; V: TRBV27; DNA: TGTGCCAGCACTAAAACCTCTCGCGGGGGGAACTATGGCTACACCTTC; CDR3: CASTKTSRGGNYGYTF
size: -; D: TRBD2; J: TRBJ2-3; V: TRBV4-3; DNA: TGCGCCAGCAGCCAAGATGCGCAAGCGGGAGGGCAAAATACGCAGTATTTT; CDR3: CASSQDAQAGGQNTQYF
size: -; D: TRBD2; J: TRBJ2-1; V: TRBV4-3; DNA: TGCGCCAGCAGCCAAAGTCTGCGGCTAGCGGGAGGGGATGAGCAGTTCTTC; CDR3: CASSQSLRLAGGDEQFF
size: -; D: -; J: TRBJ2-3; V: TRBV2; DNA: TGTGCCAGCAGTGATCACATTGGTGGCACAGATACGCAGTATTTT; CDR3: CASSDHIGGTDTQYF
size: -; D: TRBD1; J: TRBJ1-5; V: TRBV7-2; DNA: TGTGCCAGCAGCGCCCGGACAGGCCGGGGCCGTCAGCCCCAGCATTTT; CDR3: CASSARTGRGRQPQHF
size: -; D: TRBD1; J: TRBJ2-1; V: TRBV13; DNA: TGTGCCAGCAGCCCTCGGGACAGGGTGATCCATGAGCAGTTCTTC; CDR3: CASSPRDRVIHEQFF
size: once; D: TRBD1; J: TRBJ1-1; V: TRBV29-1; DNA: TGCAGCGCCGAGACAGGGGCCAACACTGAAGCTTTCTTT; CDR3: CSAETGANTEAFF
size: -; D: -; J: TRBJ2-7; V: TRBV29-1; DNA: TGCAGCGTGACGCGGGGTCCAGGGATCCACGAGCAGTACTTC; CDR3: CSVTRGPGIHEQYF
size: -; D: -; J: TRBJ2-3; V: TRBV30; DNA: TGTGCCTGGAGTGCCCCGGACTTTTCCGGCACAGATACGCAGTATTTT; CDR3: CAWSAPDFSGTDTQYF
size: -; D: -; J: TRBJ1-4; V: TRBV10-2; DNA: TGCGCCAGCACCCCAGACAGTAGAAATGAAAAACTGTTTTTT; CDR3: CASTPDSRNEKLFF
size: -; D: TRBD2; J: TRBJ2-3; V: TRBV9; DNA: TGTGCCAGCAAGGCCAGCGGGAGGGCCGCGGGTACGCAGTATTTT; CDR3: CASKASGRAAGTQYF
size: -; D: TRBD2; J: TRBJ2-1; V: TRBV6-6; DNA: TGTGCCAGCAGCCAGGGACTAGCCGGCGATGAGCAGTTCTTC; CDR3: CASSQGLAGDEQFF
size: -; D: TRBD1; J: TRBJ1-1; V: TRBV14; DNA: TGTGCCAGCAGCCACCACGAAGCGCGGGACAGAATCTTT; CDR3: CASSHHEARDRIF
size: -; D: TRBD2; J: TRBJ2-3; V: TRBV4-1; DNA: TGCGCCAGCAGCCAAGCAGCGGGAGGGACAGATACGCAGTATTTT; CDR3: CASSQAAGGTDTQYF
size: -; D: -; J: TRBJ2-1; V: TRBV11-3; DNA: TGTGCCAGCAGCTTAACGACAAGAGTAAGGATCGGTGAGCAGTTCTTC; CDR3: CASSLTTRVRIGEQFF
size: once; D: TRBD1; J: TRBJ2-7; V: TRBV6-6; DNA: TGTGCCAGCAGTCCCCACGACAGGGGCCTTGCCTACGAGCAGTACTTC; CDR3: CASSPHDRGLAYEQYF
size: -; D: TRBD1; J: TRBJ2-7; V: TRBV6-6; DNA: TGTGCCAGCAGTTACCGACGACAGGGGGGTGGGCAGTACTTC; CDR3: CASSYRRQGGGQYF
size: few; D: -; J: TRBJ2-1; V: TRBV18; DNA: TGTGCCAGCTCACCTGCGCGGCACTCCTACAATGAGCAGTTCTTC; CDR3: CASSPARHSYNEQFF
size: -; D: TRBD1; J: TRBJ2-7; V: TRBV6-1; DNA: TGTGCCAGCAGTGAATTCTGGGACAGGGAAGAACACGAGCAGTACTTC; CDR3: CASSEFWDREEHEQYF
size: few; D: -; J: TRBJ1-3; V: TRBV7-9; DNA: TGTGCCAGCAGCTTAGAAGGGGATCGGGACACCATATATTTT; CDR3: CASSLEGDRDTIYF
size: -; D: TRBD2; J: TRBJ2-7; V: TRBV7-2; DNA: TGTGCCAGCAGCTTGGGGGGACTAGCCTCCTACGAGCAGTACTTC; CDR3: CASSLGGLASYEQYF
size: -; D: TRBD1; J: TRBJ1-5; V: TRBV6-1; DNA: TGTGCCAGCAGTGAAGAAGAAGGGTCCAGGGGGAGTCAGCCCCAGCATTTT; CDR3: CASSEEEGSRGSQPQHF
size: -; D: TRBD2; J: TRBJ2-3; V: TRBV2; DNA: TGTGCCAGCAGCCCCGAGCCTAGCGGGAGTTGCACAGATACGCAGTATTTT; CDR3: CASSPEPSGSCTDTQYF
size: -; D: -; J: TRBJ1-5; V: TRBV11-2; DNA: TGTGCCAGCAGCCATTTGAGTAGGAGATCAAGCAATCAGCCCCAGCATTTT; CDR3: CASSHLSRRSSNQPQHF